Listed here is a single T cell receptor (beta chain). As handled by the study authors: How many nucleated cells were present was estimated from reference gene primer amplification. The repertoire was sequenced with immunoSEQ multiplex PCR; TCRdb's copy has only in-frame clones and lacks some. V and J calls plus clone size are reproduced from that table; the DNA served to infer D and trimming. The data contain under 80,000 clones, roughly 83% of them singletons. The sample comes from a study of blood T cell repertoires in COVID-19. On the study more broadly: Acute and convalescent COVID-19 samples came from the United States, Italy and Spain. In each case, the material was cDNA or gDNA derived from T cells, B-cell-depleted T cells, or PBMCs.

This receptor was obtained from a woman aged 60 to 75 with acute or convalescent COVID-19. Source material: peripheral blood.

The CDR3 sequence is CASSPQGARNTEAFF. For the CDR3, the DNA is TGCGCCAGCAGCCCACAGGGGGCGAGGAACACTGAAGCTTTCTTT. The rearrangement uses TRBV5-1 and TRBJ1-1; 9 bases are a match to TRBD1. Germline CDR1 is SGHRS and CDR2 is YFSETQ. V was pared by 4 bases and J by 1 base, with 5 bases of the junction left unmatched. This CDR3 has 15 residues. The complete variable domain, with remaining parts taken from reference TRBV5-1 and TRBJ1-1, reads KAGVTQTPRYLIKTRGQQVTLSCSPISGHRSVSWYQQTPGQGLQFLFEYFSETQRNKGNFPGRFSGRQFSNSRSEMNVSTLELGDSALYLCASSPQGARNTEAFFGQGTRLTVV.